These 3 T cell receptor beta chains share one sample of origin, sequenced in a study of cytomegalovirus exposure and HLA in healthy donors. Primers for the PCR totalled 60 Vbeta and 13 Jbeta. Sequencing was performed with immunoSEQ multiplex PCR; in TCRdb, only in-frame clones are kept and a portion is missing. This sample yields about 190,000 clones, of which approximately 86% are seen a single time; around 0.3% belongs to the top ten. Specimen: PBMCs. The receptors here all came from a woman aged 30 to 39 in good health and CMV-seronegative.

This clone was recorded a few times. The V call is TRBV5-1, the J call TRBJ2-6; TRBD2 aligns across 13 bases. The germline CDR1 and CDR2 sequences are SGHRS and YFSETQ. With V trimmed by 3 bases and J by 3 bases, 0 bases remained unmatched. The CDR3 is 16 residues long. The DNA for the CDR3 is TGCGCCAGCAGCTGGACTAGCGGGAGTGGGGCCAACGTCCTGACTTTC. It is translated as CASSWTSGSGANVLTF.

This chain joins TRBV4-1 and TRBJ2-1; 8 bases map to TRBD1. The CDR3 spans 14 residues. V was clipped by 5 bases and J by 3 bases; unmatched bases: 3. In germline, CDR1 is MGHRA, CDR2 YSYEKL. The CDR3 loop reads CASSFDRGYNEQFF. Written as DNA, the CDR3 is TGCGCCAGCAGCTTCGACAGGGGCTACAATGAGCAGTTCTTC.

J is TRBJ2-7 and V is TRBV6-1, with D possibly TRBD1 on 6 matching bases. The CDR3 sequence is 15 residues long. Per the germline V gene, CDR1 is MNHNS and CDR2 is SASEGT. Trimming pared 2 bases from V and 2 bases from J, leaving 13 bases between. CDR3 in DNA: TGTGCCAGCAGTGAACTGCGAGGGACACCCTACGAGCAGTACTTC. Encoded protein: CASSELRGTPYEQYF.